This is a list of T cell receptor beta chains from one sample in a study of regulatory T cells in long-lasting Graves disease. MiXCR, applied by TCRdb to the multiplex PCR reads, yields one record per CDR3 protein. Of about 620,000 distinct CDR3 sequences listed, about 16% are singletons. This sample was also put to use in a study of T cells in Graves' hyperthyroidism and ophthalmopathy.

Material: peripheral blood mononuclear cells (PBMCs), obtained at new diagnosis, from a patient treated with antithyroid drugs. Every receptor here comes from a woman aged 25 to 39 with Graves disease. Each CDR3 is given with its conserved first and last residue. Fields, in order: V gene, J gene, D gene, clone size, CDR3 DNA, CDR3 protein. A D gene is named only where the DNA matches it firmly. Size tells how often a clone was seen (once, few, many) or the class of an expanded clone, and some rows leave it out.

>TRBV20-1|TRBJ2-3|TRBD2|few
TGCAGTGCTCTAGGGACTAGCTTTCCCCCAACGCAGTATTTT
CSALGTSFPPTQYF
>TRBV7-9|TRBJ2-3|NA|many
TGTGCCAGCAGCTCCTGGACGGGGAGCACAGATACGCAGTATTTT
CASSSWTGSTDTQYF
>TRBV27|TRBJ2-3|TRBD2|NA
TGTGCCAGCAGCAGGACTAGCGGGGCTAGCACAGATACGCAGTATTTT
CASSRTSGASTDTQYF
>TRBV5-1|TRBJ1-6|NA|few
TGCGCCAGCGGGGCCGGGACAAGCAATTCACCCCTCCACTTT
CASGAGTSNSPLHF
>TRBV18|TRBJ1-4|NA|few
TGTGCCAGCTCTCCTACGACAGCAACTAATGAAAAACTGTTTTTT
CASSPTTATNEKLFF
>TRBV2|TRBJ1-6|NA|NA
TGTGCCAGCGCCCGGGGGGGTCTTACTAATTCACCCCTCCACTTT
CASARGGLTNSPLHF
>TRBV9|TRBJ1-1|TRBD1|many
TGTGCCAGCAGCGTAGTAGACAGGGCCAACACTGAAGCTTTCTTT
CASSVVDRANTEAFF
>TRBV2|TRBJ1-4|NA|NA
TGCGCCAGCAGCCAAACCCACGACAGTACGGGGCCCCATGAAAAACTGTTTTTT
CASSQTHDSTGPHEKLFF
>TRBV6-2/TRBV6-3|TRBJ2-1|NA|NA
TGTGCCAGCAGTTACTCGTCCATCAGCTCCTACAATGAGCAGTTCTTC
CASSYSSISSYNEQFF
>TRBV28|TRBJ2-7|TRBD2|many
TGTGCCAGCGGAGTAGCGGGAGGGCGCTCCTACGAGCAGTACTTC
CASGVAGGRSYEQYF
>TRBV14|TRBJ2-3|TRBD2|few
TGTGCCAGCAGCCAGCTAGCGGGAGGAGGAACAGATACGCAGTATTTT
CASSQLAGGGTDTQYF
>TRBV7-2|TRBJ2-7|NA|NA
TGTGCCAGCAGCTCAGGGTGGGGGAGGAACTACGAGCAGTACTTC
CASSSGWGRNYEQYF
>TRBV7-3|TRBJ2-2|NA|many
TGTGCCAGCGCACCTCGGGGGCCCCTGAACACCGGGGAGCTGTTTTTT
CASAPRGPLNTGELFF
>TRBV7-2|TRBJ2-5|NA|few
TGTGCCAGCAGCTTGGTCCAGGGTGAGACCCAGTACTTC
CASSLVQGETQYF
>TRBV29-1|TRBJ2-1|TRBD2|once
TGCAGCGTTGAGCTACGGGGACTAGCGGGCGATTACAATGAGCAGTTCTTC
CSVELRGLAGDYNEQFF
>TRBV6-2/TRBV6-3|TRBJ2-5|TRBD1|NA
TGTGCCAGCAGTTCCCGGGACAGGCTTAAAGAGACCCAGTACTTC
CASSSRDRLKETQYF
>TRBV10-2|TRBJ2-3|NA|NA
TGCGCCGCTGTCGCAGGGGTTACAGATACGCAGTATTTT
CAAVAGVTDTQYF
>TRBV3-1|TRBJ1-4|NA|few
TGTGCCAGCAGCCCCAGCGGTCCAAATGAAAAACTGTTTTTT
CASSPSGPNEKLFF
>TRBV29-1|TRBJ2-7|TRBD1|few
TGCAGCGCAACCCTGACAGGGGATATCTACGAGCAGTACTTC
CSATLTGDIYEQYF
>TRBV29-1|TRBJ1-2|NA|many
TGCAGCGTTGAAGAGGGGGCGGGAGGCTACACCTTC
CSVEEGAGGYTF
>TRBV12-3/TRBV12-4|TRBJ2-3|NA|many
TGTGCCAGCAACGCACAGGGTTTATTGTCCGATACGCAGTATTTT
CASNAQGLLSDTQYF
>TRBV19|TRBJ1-1|TRBD1|NA
TGTGCCAGTAGTATCCCAGGACAGGGGTGGGGTACTGAAGCTTTCTTT
CASSIPGQGWGTEAFF
>TRBV18|TRBJ2-7|NA|NA
TGTGCCAGCTCACCAATCGGGGGCGAGCAGTACTTC
CASSPIGGEQYF
>TRBV2|TRBJ1-2|NA|many
TGTGCCAGCACCGTAGGGCAGGGCCTCTATGGCTACACCTTC
CASTVGQGLYGYTF